This T cell receptor (beta chain) was retrieved from a study of cytomegalovirus exposure and HLA in healthy donors (dated by TCRdb to 2016 to 2017). For the wider study: According to an earlier analysis of 550 to 750 of the donors, about 190 million T cells yielded 120 million or so unique TCR beta sequences and about 280 Gb of sequence data. Several DR-DQ haplotypes were handled as single units for association and clustering, since linkage in the cohort was strong. A later analysis re-examined previously published TCR beta repertoires from more than 600 donors and added high-resolution HLA genotyping to investigate patterns of TCR occurrence. The number of typed donors differed by locus: 629-630 for A, B, C, DRB1 and DQB1; 522 for DQA1; roughly 600 for DPA1; and around 470 for DPB1. Among the approximately 400 genotyped donors, 81% belonged to the genetic ancestry cluster associated with self-reported Caucasian donors. HLA typing covered class I and class II loci at four-digit resolution. All discovery cohort repertoires had been generated using a single sequencing platform. Donor age, sex, ethnicity and CMV serostatus were compiled alongside the repertoire data. An early release covering roughly 600 HLA-typed donors comprised about 310 gigabases of sequencing data and approximately 85 million unique TCR sequences. An earlier analysis of 587 of the donors used high-throughput TCR beta sequencing to judge whether each TCR beta V gene segment behaved as functional or pseudogenic. The later analysis used no new phenotypic data to find candidate immune exposures, relying instead on TCR beta sequences and their occurrence across donors. To predict cytomegalovirus infection status, the study combined high-throughput TCR immunosequencing, statistical association of individual TCRs with disease status, and machine learning. The aim of the study was to test whether cataloging public T cell receptors could identify signatures of past pathogen exposure. A later genetic analysis used genome-wide SNP genotypes for about three fifths of the 666 donors, treating that subset as a discovery cohort. A separate validation cohort of about 110 different subjects was used in addition to the approximately 640-subject first cohort. Using immunosequencing, the study profiled T cell repertoires from around 680 subjects and related those repertoires to cytomegalovirus serostatus. Among 300 to 500 genotyped donors of the cohort, an average of roughly 230,000 unique TCR beta nucleotide sequences was sequenced per donor, of which 15% to 20% were non-productive.

Library construction relied on the immunoSEQ multiplex PCR assay. For the multiplex PCR, a mixture combining 60 forward primers for TCR Vbeta segments and 13 reverse primers for TCR Jbeta segments was used. The CDR3 region of rearranged TCR beta genes was amplified from genomic DNA with a multiplex PCR assay. Amplified TCR beta libraries were sequenced as 87-base-pair reads on the Illumina HiSeq System. In the original analysis: A later analysis tallied around 87 million unique TCR beta chains across the 660 or so repertoires, and about 10 million of those chains were shared by two or more donors. Raw reads were error-corrected and collapsed into unique sequences by a nearest-neighbor algorithm in which closely related sequences were merged to remove PCR and sequencing errors. To assign V, D and J gene segments, CDR3 sequences were aligned to IMGT reference sequences. Each retained sequence needed at least a six-nucleotide match to both a V gene segment and a J gene segment. Rearrangements were called productive when the CDR3 lacked stop codons and stayed in frame with V and J; all others were non-productive. Following IMGT convention, CDR3 was defined as the stretch from the second conserved V-encoded cysteine up to the conserved J-encoded phenylalanine. In an earlier analysis of around 540 of the donors, sequences lacking an unambiguous match to a single V gene segment were excluded. In an earlier analysis of 587 of the donors, a V segment was called functional when productive rearrangements were above 56.7%, and segregating when the standard deviation between donors exceeded 5%. A statistical classification framework was built for diagnosing cytomegalovirus status from the catalog of TCR beta chain sequences. In a later analysis, V and J genes were assigned by comparing TCR nucleotide sequences against IMGT/GENE-DB human TR gene sequences. Using the TCRdist pipeline, a later analysis assigned CDR3 sequences along with most-parsimonious VDJ recombination scenarios. A later analysis defined each TCR beta chain by its CDR3 amino acid sequence plus V-gene family, and excluded reads lacking a unique V-gene family. A later analysis removed 600 or so highly shared, low-generation-probability nucleotide sequences to deal with suspected cross-contamination and a sequencing artifact. For each public chain, a later analysis derived a clonal expansion index from normalized ranks of inferred template counts within each repertoire. Generation probabilities in a later analysis came from a VDJ recombination model fitted to out-of-frame rearrangements, and those results were checked against IGoR. Hypergeometric tests were used in a later analysis to score TCR-TCR, TCR-HLA and TCR-CMV co-occurrence, with a repertoire-size bias correction applied to the TCR pairs. To estimate false discovery rates, a later analysis permuted the HLA or CMV assignments 20 times. A later analysis grouped co-occurring TCRs with DBSCAN, adding TCRdist sequence similarity when clustering within HLA-allele-positive subsets. For co-occurrence clustering, repertoires with fewer than 30,000 or more than 120,000 public chains were excluded, along with 5 or 6 repertoires with anomalous nucleotide sharing. As stored in TCRdb, this immuneACCESS dataset retains in-frame rearrangements with V and J assigned. A fraction of the clones does not appear; measured against another copy, unresolved V genes explain less than half of the discrepancy, and the remainder lacks a known reason. The V and J calls and the clone size are those of that table, but D and trimming were determined from the DNA. The sample yields fewer than 100,000 clones; about 7.6% were counted once. Together, the top ten hold approximately 2.4% of the sample.

The cohort comprised under 700 healthy bone marrow donors. Cohort members were all nominally healthy when sampled, although unrecorded immune exposures were likely present. The donor was CMV seronegative and was included in the group of hundreds of seronegative cohort members. Each donor provided a peripheral blood sample, and peripheral blood mononuclear cells were used for TCR beta sequencing. Genomic DNA was extracted from the blood cell samples with the Qiagen DNeasy Blood Extraction Kit. V and J are truncated by 0 bases and 6 bases respectively, leaving an intervening sequence of 6 bases. CDR1 KGHSH and CDR2 LQKENI were looked up in the germline V gene. From the cysteine through the phenylalanine, the CDR3 covers 13 amino acids. The CDR3 DNA has 39 bases and is translated from base 1. As regards this clone: The antigen this receptor binds is unknown. Base quality data are lacking; no much larger clone is found one base away.

Summary of the overall study and its limitations: Some IMGT-functional V segments, including TRBV6-2 and TRBV6-3, could not be distinguished by the 87-base-pair reads and were therefore excluded. In both the original and validation cohorts, the classifier was reported to diagnose cytomegalovirus status with high specificity and sensitivity. In the study, 164 TCR beta chains were listed as associated with cytomegalovirus. According to a later analysis, most CMV-associated TCR beta chains appeared to be HLA-restricted, and the HLA associations seemed to be driven largely by CMV exposure. A further reported finding was that TCR beta sequences accurately predicted the HLA-A and HLA-B alleles for most subjects in the first cohort. Because counts were too low, 15 or so rarely observed V segments, including chromosome 9 orphons, were excluded from the earlier analysis of some 590 of the donors. Roughly uniform sequencing depth across donors was assumed in presence/absence analyses, although this assumption may not hold. A cluster of highly shared sequence variants was judged likely to represent a technical artifact of the sequencing pipeline. In an earlier analysis of more than 500 of the donors, most TCR beta V segments appeared in productive rearrangements about 87% or about 30% of the time, broadly matching IMGT annotations. In a later analysis, HLA-associated TCR beta chains were found to be more clonally expanded and to have lower generation probabilities than equally common non-associated chains. The cohort was sequenced for TCR beta chains only, and without alpha or paired-chain data the features that could be detected were limited. Correlated functional status among segregating V segments might be attributable to linkage disequilibrium, but an unknown experimental factor could not be ruled out. For the cohort, immune exposure information was limited to CMV serostatus. It was suggested by the authors that the approach could potentially be generalized to other disease states and immunological phenotypes. While some public TCRs were present in many individuals, most TCR sequences turned up only very rarely across donors. In a later analysis, around 17,000 TCR beta sequences were associated with specific HLA alleles at a false discovery rate of 0.05. When HLA alleles, especially DR and DQ, strongly co-occurred, attributing TCR associations to individual alleles was difficult. Several of the top co-occurrence clusters appeared to be linked to parvovirus B19, influenza, CMV and Epstein-Barr virus, according to a later analysis. In a later analysis, TCR association rates were found to vary across HLA loci, with the most associated TCRs seen for DRB1 alleles and the fewest for HLA-C alleles. In vitro tests confirmed that a few of the cytomegalovirus-associated TCR beta chains recognize cytomegalovirus antigens. According to a later genetic analysis, donors in an Asian-associated ancestry cluster had fewer N-insertions in productive TCRs than the approximately 700-donor mean. Because HLA typing was unavailable for some donors at each locus, only the typed subset was used in association tests. An association between a missense DCLRE1C variant and V-gene and J-gene trimming of TCR beta chains was found in a later genetic analysis and replicated in an independent cohort.

The sample was PBMCs. The V and J segments used are TRBV18 and TRBJ2-1, with no confident D gene call. This sequence originates from a man in his fifties or sixties in good health and CMV-seronegative. The CDR3: CASSPPSLNEQFF. Read as DNA, the sequence is TGTGCCAGCTCACCACCCAGTCTCAATGAGCAGTTCTTC.